Presented here are 19 T cell receptor beta chains from one specimen sequenced in a study of blood T cell repertoires in COVID-19. Profiled with immunoSEQ multiplex PCR; TCRdb holds only in-frame clones, not every one. The table has some 75,000 clones, around 80% seen once. Sequencing was done on a sample of peripheral blood. These receptors originate from a man aged 45-65 years with COVID-19, enrolled during active disease.

The genes are TRBV15 and TRBJ2-3; weak D call: TRBD1 (5 bases). This CDR3 spans 14 amino acids. V was clipped by 5 bases and J by 4 bases, with 13 bases between them. CDR1 and CDR2 from the germline V gene are LNHNV and YYDKDF (reference sequence). The CDR3 here is CATSPGQQADTQYF. CDR3 DNA: TGTGCCACCAGCCCAGGGCAGCAGGCAGATACGCAGTATTTT.

This chain links TRBV24-1 with TRBJ2-3, with D unresolved. CDR3 length: 12 amino acids. Germline CDR1 is KGHDR and CDR2 is SFDVKD. The V end lost 5 bases, the J end lost 5 bases, and 7 bases lay between the germline ends. CDR3 sequence (DNA): TGTGCCACCAGTGCACCTAAAGATACGCAGTATTTT. Encoded protein: CATSAPKDTQYF.

The rearrangement joins TRBV4-3 to TRBJ2-3; D possibly corresponds to TRBD2 (6 bases). Germline CDR1 LGHNA, CDR2 YSLEER. This CDR3 has 17 amino acids. V shed 0 bases and J shed 4 bases, with 17 bases lying between them. The DNA for the CDR3 is TGCGCCAGCAGCCAAGAATCTAGCGCTGGCGTCCCAGATACGCAGTATTTT. This translates into CASSQESSAGVPDTQYF.

The CDR3 nucleotides read TGTGCCAGTAGTAGACAAGGGTGGAGGGGTGATCAGCCCCAGCATTTT. Protein sequence: CASSRQGWRGDQPQHF. V and J are TRBV19 and TRBJ1-5; a possible D gene is TRBD1 (5 bases). CDR3 length: 16 amino acids. Per the germline V gene, CDR1 is LNHDA and CDR2 is SQIVND (reference sequence). V was pared by 4 bases and J by 5 bases, with 18 bases between.

The chain carries TRBV3-1 (or the pseudogene TRBV3-2) and TRBJ1-1, with D uncertain. This CDR3 contains 14 residues. Germline V gene lookup returns CDR1 LGHDT and CDR2 YNNKEL (reference sequence). Deletions cut 0 bases from V and 0 bases from J, with 5 bases between. The CDR3 DNA follows: TGTGCCAGCAGCCAAGAAACAGTGAACACTGAAGCTTTCTTT. Residues: CASSQETVNTEAFF.

V is TRBV28 and J is TRBJ1-3; 8 nucleotides align to TRBD1. The V gene's germline CDR1 is MDHEN and CDR2 SYDVKM. The ends lost 5 bases at V and 0 bases at J; junction bases unmatched: 3. This CDR3 is built from 15 residues. In DNA form, the CDR3 reads TGTGCCAGCAGTCAAGGGACAGGCTCTGGAAACACCATATATTTT. Translating it yields CASSQGTGSGNTIYF.

This chain uses TRBV20-1 with TRBJ2-1; 7 nucleotides agree with TRBD2. The V gene's germline CDR1 is DFQATT and CDR2 SNEGSKA (reference sequence). This CDR3 is built from 13 residues. The V gene end was trimmed by 3 bases and the J gene end by 4 bases; junction bases not matched to a gene: 3. The CDR3 is CSASREGYNEQFF. As DNA, the CDR3 is TGCAGTGCTAGTAGGGAGGGGTACAATGAGCAGTTCTTC.

This rearrangement joins TRBV7-3 to TRBJ2-1, with 9 bases aligning to TRBD2. This CDR3 region has 14 residues. V dropped 1 base and J dropped 10; count of bases not matched to a gene: 5. Looked up from germline, CDR1 is SGHTA and CDR2 is FQGTGA. CDR3 nucleotide sequence: TGTGCCAGCAGCTTAAAAGCGGGAGGATGGGAGCAGTTCTTC. It translates to CASSLKAGGWEQFF. The whole variable domain, filled in from reference TRBV7-3 and TRBJ2-1, reads GAGVSQTPSNKVTEKGKYVELRCDPISGHTALYWYRQSLGQGPEFLIYFQGTGAADDSGLPNDRFFAVRPEGSVSTLKIQRTERGDSAVYLCASSLKAGGWEQFFGPGTRLTVL.

The rearrangement uses TRBV2 and TRBJ2-7; 9 nucleotides agree with TRBD1. The CDR3 totals 13 residues. V shed 5 bases, J shed 7 bases, and the junction held 6 bases outside the gene matches. Germline V gene sequence: CDR1 SNHLY, CDR2 FYNNEI. The CDR3: CASSWTGEGEQYF. The CDR3 nucleotides read TGTGCCAGCAGTTGGACAGGGGAGGGTGAGCAGTACTTC.

The V call is TRBV5-4, the J call TRBJ2-1; 13 nucleotides align to TRBD2. This CDR3 comprises 16 residues. CDR1 is SGHNT, CDR2 YYREEE, per germline (reference sequence). The V and J ends lost 5 bases and 3 bases, in that order; junction bases with no gene match: 5. The CDR3, as DNA: TGTGCCAGCAGAATACTAGCGGGAGGGAACTACAATGAGCAGTTCTTC. It codes for CASRILAGGNYNEQFF. The variable domain in full, completed from reference TRBV5-4 and TRBJ2-1, reads ETGVTQSPTHLIKTRGQQVTLRCSSQSGHNTVSWYQQALGQGPQFIFQYYREEENGRGNFPPRFSGLQFPNYSSELNVNALELDDSALYLCASRILAGGNYNEQFFGPGTRLTVL.

The gene calls are TRBV7-9 and TRBJ1-2; D possibly corresponds to TRBD1 (5 bases). Trimming took 5 bases from V and 4 from J, leaving 11 bases between them. The V gene's germline CDR1 is SEHNR and CDR2 FQNEAQ (reference sequence). The CDR3 spans 13 residues. The CDR3 loop is CASSPGGSYGYTF. The CDR3 region has the DNA TGTGCCAGCAGCCCGGGGGGGTCCTATGGCTACACCTTC.

Comments on this clone: The same CDR3 can be traced to other DNA sequences in this sample. This chain joins TRBV2 and TRBJ1-2, with D perhaps matching TRBD1 (5 bases). Trimming pared 7 bases from V and 8 bases from J, leaving 11 bases between. This CDR3 has 11 amino acids. Germline V gene sequence: CDR1 SNHLY, CDR2 FYNNEI. This CDR3 is CASTRDSGYTF. CDR3 sequence (DNA): TGTGCCAGCACCCGGGACTCCGGCTACACCTTC.

The chain couples TRBV28 to TRBJ2-2, with TRBD1 matching over 7 bases. J gave up 4 bases and V 7 bases, and 15 bases lay outside the gene matches. The CDR3 loop spans 17 amino acids. Germline V lookup: CDR1 MDHEN, CDR2 SYDVKM. The CDR3 DNA follows: TGTGCCAGCACTTTTCCACAGGGGAATAGGGGCACCGGGGAGCTGTTTTTT. Translated, it gives CASTFPQGNRGTGELFF.

The chain has TRBV28 and TRBJ1-4; 7 bases agree with TRBD1. This CDR3 spans 14 amino acids. The J segment lost 3 bases and the V segment lost 2 bases, leaving 0 bases of the junction unmatched. The germline CDR1 and CDR2 sequences are MDHEN and SYDVKM. The CDR3 protein is CASSLTGANEKLFF. In nucleotides, the CDR3 is TGTGCCAGCAGTTTAACAGGGGCTAATGAAAAACTGTTTTTT.

The rearrangement joins TRBV4-3 to TRBJ2-1; 9 bases align to TRBD1. After removal of 4 bases from V and 8 bases from J, the junction contained 9 bases not matched to a gene. From germline, CDR1 is LGHNA and CDR2 YSLEER. The CDR3 has 15 residues. The CDR3 sequence is CASSPAGQGLHEQFF. CDR3 bases: TGCGCCAGCAGCCCGGCCGGACAGGGGTTACATGAGCAGTTCTTC.

This clone has only one observation. The rearrangement links TRBV7-9 to TRBJ1-1; D not resolved. The germline V and J ends were trimmed by 2 bases and 4 bases, with 11 bases remaining between them. CDR3 length equals 14 residues. The germline CDR1 and CDR2 sequences are SEHNR and FQNEAQ (reference sequence). CDR3 loop: CASSLLPASTEAFF. DNA for the CDR3: TGTGCCAGCAGCTTATTGCCTGCGAGCACTGAAGCTTTCTTT.

The J gene is TRBJ1-6, the V gene TRBV19; TRBD1 might be the D (6 bases). The CDR3 sequence is 14 residues long. Germline-derived CDR1 and CDR2 are LNHDA and SQIVND (reference sequence). V was clipped by 1 base and J by 8 bases, with 9 bases between them. Written as DNA, the CDR3 is TGTGCCAGTAGTATAGCACAGGGTTATTCACCCCTCCACTTT. Translating it yields CASSIAQGYSPLHF.

This chain uses TRBV28 with TRBJ1-2, with TRBD1 matching 7 bases. This CDR3 comprises 14 residues. Germline CDR1 reads MDHEN; CDR2 reads SYDVKM. V lost 6 bases, J lost 3 bases, and 7 bases stayed unmatched. The CDR3 DNA reads as TGTGCCAGCAGCTCAACAGGGGTTCACTATGGCTACACCTTC. The encoded protein is CASSSTGVHYGYTF.

The V and J genes are TRBV9 and TRBJ2-1; 12 bases agree with TRBD1. V shed 4 bases and J 0 bases; nucleotides not matched to a gene: 11. The CDR3 is 19 residues long. The germline V gene encodes CDR1 SGDLS and CDR2 YYNGEE. CDR3 bases: TGTGCCAGCAGCCTGGGACAGGGGGCCTTTGGTCCCTCCTACAATGAGCAGTTCTTC. This gives the protein CASSLGQGAFGPSYNEQFF.